These 20 T cell receptor beta chains share one sample of origin, sequenced in a study of beta chain features in type 1 diabetes. All of the isolated RNA was reverse transcribed, so expressed TCRB transcripts were sequenced. Profiling relied on immunoSEQ multiplex PCR, and the TCRdb table lists in-frame clones only, not all of them. Here the sample spans 350,000 to 450,000 clones, 11% to 15% being singletons. Sequencing input: naive CD4+ T cells from blood. All receptors derive from a man aged 30 to 45 in good health.

V gene TRBV4-1 combines with J gene TRBJ1-2; TRBD1 matches at 7 bases. Germline V CDR1 and CDR2: MGHRA, YSYEKL. Trimming cost V 3 bases and J 8 bases; bases outside gene matches: 12. The CDR3 length is 15 residues. CDR3 sequence reads: CASSHPVTGTKGYTF. Here the CDR3 DNA reads TGCGCCAGCAGCCACCCCGTGACAGGGACGAAGGGCTACACCTTC.

The sample holds a few counts of this clone. The chain combines TRBV28 with TRBJ2-7; D remains unclear. Per germline, CDR1 MDHEN and CDR2 SYDVKM. This CDR3 is 13 amino acids long. The V and J ends lost 8 bases and 0 bases respectively, with 11 bases between them. The CDR3 region has the DNA TGTGCCAGCGGGTCCGAGTACTCCTACGAGCAGTACGTC. Its protein product is CASGSEYSYEQYV.

In its sample, this clone was seen a few times. J is TRBJ1-1 and V is TRBV9; D call uncertain. The CDR3 loop spans 14 amino acids. V was cut by 0 bases and J by 1 base, with 7 bases left in between. Per germline, CDR1 SGDLS and CDR2 YYNGEE. The CDR3 region is CASSVAEGNTEAFF. The CDR3 DNA sequence: TGTGCCAGCAGCGTAGCTGAGGGGAACACTGAAGCTTTCTTT.

V is TRBV7-6 and J is TRBJ2-3; 7 bases are shared with TRBD2. V trimming: 4 bases; J trimming: 1 base; junction bases outside the gene matches: 8. Germline CDR1 reads SGHVS; CDR2 reads FNYEAQ. The CDR3 spans 16 residues. CDR3 amino acids: CASSSGGVEGTDTQYF. The CDR3, as DNA: TGTGCCAGCAGCTCGGGGGGAGTCGAGGGCACAGATACGCAGTATTTT.

This chain uses TRBV30 with TRBJ2-2; 10 bases match TRBD2. J lost 5 bases, V lost 2 bases, and 5 bases had no gene match. The CDR3 contains 15 residues. Germline-derived CDR1 and CDR2 are GTSNPN and SVGIG (reference sequence). The CDR3, as DNA: TGTGCCTGGAGTTCACTAGCGGGAAGGACCGGGGAGCTGTTTTTT. This sequence encodes CAWSSLAGRTGELFF. The complete variable domain, with remaining parts taken from reference TRBV30 and TRBJ2-2, reads SQTIHQWPATLVQPVGSPLSLECTVEGTSNPNLYWYRQAAGRGLQLLFYSVGIGQISSEVPQNLSASRPQDRQFILSSKKLLLSDSGFYLCAWSSLAGRTGELFFGEGSRLTVL.

This clone occurred a few times. The chain carries TRBV28 and TRBJ2-7, with 11 nucleotides matching TRBD1. This CDR3 comprises 15 residues. J was trimmed by 4 bases and V by 5 bases; bases with no gene match: 7. Germline V gene lookup returns CDR1 MDHEN and CDR2 SYDVKM. This CDR3 reads CASSLGGQGVYEQYV. In nucleotides, the CDR3 is TGTGCCAGCAGTCTCGGGGGACAGGGGGTTTACGAGCAGTACGTC.

The rearrangement links TRBV14 to TRBJ2-1, with 15 positions matching TRBD2. CDR3 length: 16 residues. V lost 4 bases to trimming and J lost 7 bases; unmatched junction nucleotides: 5. Per the germline V gene, CDR1 is SGHDN and CDR2 is FVKESK. CDR3 amino acids: CASSPGLAGGRNEQFF. The CDR3 DNA reads TGTGCCAGCAGCCCGGGACTAGCGGGAGGTCGGAATGAGCAGTTCTTC.

The chain employs TRBV2 and TRBJ2-2; D remains ambiguous. Per germline, CDR1 SNHLY and CDR2 FYNNEI. The V end lost 2 bases, the J end lost 6 bases, and 10 bases lay between the germline ends. The CDR3 is 14 amino acids. The chain's CDR3 is CASSESVTPGELFF. DNA for the CDR3: TGTGCCAGCAGTGAAAGTGTTACACCCGGGGAGCTGTTTTTT. Drawing the rest from reference TRBV2 and TRBJ2-2, the complete variable domain is EPEVTQTPSHQVTQMGQEVILRCVPISNHLYFYWYRQILGQKVEFLVSFYNNEISEKSEIFDDQFSVERPDGSNFTLKIRSTKLEDSAMYFCASSESVTPGELFFGEGSRLTVL.

This clone showed up just a few times. The chain links TRBV7-9 to TRBJ1-3; no firm D call. Germline loops: CDR1 SEHNR, CDR2 FQNEAQ (reference sequence). Deletions cut 1 base from V and 0 bases from J, with 4 bases between. This CDR3 is built from 14 residues. The CDR3 here is CASSLGVSGNTIYF. In DNA form, the CDR3 reads TGTGCCAGCAGCTTAGGAGTCTCTGGAAACACCATATATTTT.

This clone was picked up a small number of times. The rearrangement links TRBV7-2 to TRBJ2-7; possibly TRBD1 or TRBD2 for D (5 bases each). Germline CDR1 is SGHTA and CDR2 is FQGNSA. The V end lost 3 bases, the J end lost 7 bases, and 13 bases lay between the germline ends. This CDR3 comprises 13 residues. The CDR3 reads CASSLRGLGEQYF. As DNA, the CDR3 is TGTGCCAGCAGCTTGAGGGGCTTGGGAGAGCAGTACTTC.

This clone was seen more than once but under ten times. This sample includes further DNA sequences coding for the same CDR3. CDR3 amino acids: CASSLGQSSYNEQFF. DNA of the CDR3: TGCGCCAGCAGCCTGGGACAAAGCTCCTACAATGAGCAGTTCTTC. The chain uses TRBV5-1 and TRBJ2-1; D possibly corresponds to TRBD1 (6 bases). The CDR3 is 15 residues long. Germline V gene data show CDR1 as SGHRS and CDR2 as YFSETQ. V was cut by 4 bases and J by 0 bases, with 11 bases left in between.

The chain joins TRBV7-9 to TRBJ2-7; 7 bases match TRBD2. Germline values: CDR1 SEHNR, CDR2 FQNEAQ (reference sequence). Unmatched junction bases numbered 6, after V lost 4 bases and J lost 3 bases. The CDR3 spans 14 residues. The CDR3 is CASSSGGGNYEQYV. As DNA, the CDR3 is TGTGCCAGCAGCTCTGGGGGAGGGAACTACGAGCAGTACGTC.

This clone showed up just a few times. The chain uses TRBV9 and TRBJ1-2; the D gene is possibly TRBD1 (6 bases). Trimming took off 0 bases at V and 1 base at J, with 10 bases between the two ends. The CDR3 has 15 residues. CDR1 is SGDLS and CDR2 is YYNGEE in the germline V gene. CDR3 nucleotides: TGTGCCAGCAGCGTAGCAGGGGACCTTAACTATGGCTACACCTTC. Translated: CASSVAGDLNYGYTF.

The chain employs TRBV30 and TRBJ1-2; no reliable D call. The germline V gene has CDR1 GTSNPN and CDR2 SVGIG (reference sequence). Trimming shortened V by 3 bases and J by 7 bases, and 12 bases separated the two germline ends. This CDR3 has 12 amino acids. The CDR3 protein is CAWRGNSLGYTF. In DNA, the CDR3 is TGTGCCTGGAGAGGGAACAGTCTTGGCTACACCTTC.

The chain links TRBV6-5 to TRBJ2-7, with a possible D match to TRBD1 (6 bases). With 6 bases removed from V and 5 bases from J, the gap between germline ends came to 14 bases. The CDR3 runs 13 residues. Germline V gene lookup returns CDR1 MNHEY and CDR2 SVGAGI. This CDR3 is CASSRDIIHEQYF. The CDR3 DNA follows: TGTGCCAGCAGCCGGGACATTATCCACGAGCAGTACTTC.

This sequence joins TRBV29-1 and TRBJ1-6; TRBD1 might be the D (5 bases). Germline V gives CDR1 SQVTM, CDR2 ANQGSEA. This CDR3 is built from 16 residues. Trimming cost V 7 bases and J 0 bases, with 16 bases left between them. The CDR3 reads CSAQVGGSSYNSPLHF. Written as DNA, the CDR3 is TGCAGCGCCCAAGTTGGGGGTAGCTCCTATAATTCACCCCTCCACTTT.

The V and J genes are TRBV19 and TRBJ2-2, with D hard to call. The CDR3 runs 15 residues. Germline V gene sequence: CDR1 LNHDA, CDR2 SQIVND (reference sequence). V was shortened by 3 bases and J by 1 base, with 9 bases between the two germline ends. The CDR3 loop is CASSILQLNTGELFF. The CDR3 DNA follows: TGTGCCAGTAGTATCCTTCAGTTGAACACCGGGGAGCTGTTTTTT.

The chain uses TRBV5-4 and TRBJ1-2; the D is unclear. CDR3 size: 14 residues. Germline CDR1 is SGHNT and CDR2 is YYREEE (reference sequence). Trimming left V 6 bases short and J 4 bases short, with 16 bases between. The CDR3 loop reads CASIPVTEIYGYTF. For the CDR3, the DNA is TGTGCCAGCATACCTGTGACCGAAATCTATGGCTACACCTTC.

The chain has TRBV29-1 and TRBJ2-1, with TRBD2 identical over 7 bases. J was trimmed by 9 bases and V by 3 bases; bases with no gene match: 11. The V gene's germline CDR1 is SQVTM and CDR2 ANQGSEA. This CDR3 is 14 amino acids long. In DNA form, the CDR3 reads TGCAGCGTTGATGTCGGGACTACGCCCGCTGAGCAGTTCTTC. Translated, it gives CSVDVGTTPAEQFF.

This clone has only a few counts. The rearrangement links TRBV21-1 to TRBJ2-7; TRBD1 reflects the table's D call only, with no check against the DNA. TRBV21-1 has pseudogene status. The CDR3 is 15 amino acids. The CDR3 here is CASRRGTGSICAQYV. The CDR3, as DNA: TGTGCCAGCAGGCGCGGGACAGGCTCGATTTGTGCGCAGTACGTC.